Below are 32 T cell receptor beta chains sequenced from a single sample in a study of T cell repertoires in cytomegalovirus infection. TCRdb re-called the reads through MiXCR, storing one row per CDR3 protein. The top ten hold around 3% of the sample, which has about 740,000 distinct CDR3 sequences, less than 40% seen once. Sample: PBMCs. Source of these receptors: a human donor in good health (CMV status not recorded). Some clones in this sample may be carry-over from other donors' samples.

The CDR3 sequence is CASSSLTETQYF. CDR3 in DNA: TGTGCCAGCAGCTCTCTTACCGAGACCCAGTACTTC. The rearrangement uses TRBV7-6 and TRBJ2-5; D gene uncertain. V was pared by 4 bases and J by 5 bases, with 8 bases between. Germline CDR1 is SGHVS and CDR2 is FNYEAQ. The CDR3 length is 12 residues. The full variable domain, its missing parts supplied by reference TRBV7-6 and TRBJ2-5, is GAGVSQSPRYKVTKRGQDVALRCDPISGHVSLYWYRQALGQGPEFLTYFNYEAQQDKSGLPNDRFSAERPEGSISTLTIQRTEQRDSAMYRCASSSLTETQYFGPGTRLLVL.

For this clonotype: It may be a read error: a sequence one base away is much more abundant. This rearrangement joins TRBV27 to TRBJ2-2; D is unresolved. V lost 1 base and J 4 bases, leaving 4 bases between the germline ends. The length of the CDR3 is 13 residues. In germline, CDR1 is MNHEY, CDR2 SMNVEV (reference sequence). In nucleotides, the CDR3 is TGTGCCAGCAGTTTATACGGCACCGGGGAGCTGTTTTTT. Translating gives CASSLYGTGELFF.

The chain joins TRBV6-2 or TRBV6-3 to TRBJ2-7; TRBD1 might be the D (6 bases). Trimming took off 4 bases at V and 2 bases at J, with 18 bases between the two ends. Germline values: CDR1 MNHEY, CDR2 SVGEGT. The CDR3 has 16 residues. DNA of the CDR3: TGTGCCAGCAGTTTAGATCCGGGACAAGTTGCCTACGAGCAGTACTTC. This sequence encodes CASSLDPGQVAYEQYF.

In DNA form, the CDR3 reads TGTGCCAGCAGATTCGACATATCACCCCTCCACTTT. As protein: CASRFDISPLHF. The V call is TRBV12-3 or TRBV12-4, the J call TRBJ1-6; unclear D gene. V lost 6 bases, J lost 10 bases, and 10 bases lay in between. CDR3 length: 12 amino acids.

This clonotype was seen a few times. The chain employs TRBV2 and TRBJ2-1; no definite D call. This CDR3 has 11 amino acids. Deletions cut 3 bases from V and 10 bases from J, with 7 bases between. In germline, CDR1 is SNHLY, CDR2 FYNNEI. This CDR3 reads CASSDWVEQFF. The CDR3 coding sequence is TGTGCCAGCAGTGATTGGGTGGAGCAGTTCTTC.

CDR3 residues: CASSLPLPSVEQFF. CDR3 nucleotides: TGTGCCAGCAGTTTACCCCTTCCAAGCGTAGAGCAGTTCTTC. The genes are TRBV27 and TRBJ2-1; no definite D call. Trimming cost V 2 bases and J 10 bases, with 15 bases left between them. The CDR3 runs to 14 residues. The germline V gene encodes CDR1 MNHEY and CDR2 SMNVEV (reference sequence).

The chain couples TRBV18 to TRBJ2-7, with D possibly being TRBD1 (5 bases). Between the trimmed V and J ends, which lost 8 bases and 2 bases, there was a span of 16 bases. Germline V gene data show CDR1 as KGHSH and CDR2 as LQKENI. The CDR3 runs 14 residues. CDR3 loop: CASSLVDTAYEQYF. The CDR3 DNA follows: TGTGCCAGCAGTTTAGTGGACACCGCCTACGAGCAGTACTTC.

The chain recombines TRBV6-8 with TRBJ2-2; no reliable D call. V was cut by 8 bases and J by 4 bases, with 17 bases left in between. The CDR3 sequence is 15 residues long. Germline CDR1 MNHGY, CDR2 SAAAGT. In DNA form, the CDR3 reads TGTGCCAGCTCCCCGTTAGGCGTCGGCACCGGGGAGCTGTTTTTT. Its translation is CASSPLGVGTGELFF.

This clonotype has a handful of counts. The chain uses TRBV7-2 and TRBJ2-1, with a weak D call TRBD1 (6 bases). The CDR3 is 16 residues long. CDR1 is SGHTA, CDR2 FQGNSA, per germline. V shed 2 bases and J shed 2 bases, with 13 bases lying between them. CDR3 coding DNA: TGTGCCAGCAGCTTAAGCCCGGGACAAACCTACAATGAGCAGTTCTTC. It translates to CASSLSPGQTYNEQFF.

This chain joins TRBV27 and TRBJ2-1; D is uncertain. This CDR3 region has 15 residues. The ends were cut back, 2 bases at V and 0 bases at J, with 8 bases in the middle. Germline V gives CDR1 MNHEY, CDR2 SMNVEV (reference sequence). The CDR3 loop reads CASSLTPNSYNEQFF. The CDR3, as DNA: TGTGCCAGCAGTTTAACCCCGAACTCCTACAATGAGCAGTTCTTC.

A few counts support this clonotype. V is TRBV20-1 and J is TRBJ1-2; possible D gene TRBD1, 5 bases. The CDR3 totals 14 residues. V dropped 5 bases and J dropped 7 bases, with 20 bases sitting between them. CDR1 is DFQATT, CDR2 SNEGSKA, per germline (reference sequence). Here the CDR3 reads CSASPDRRISGYTF. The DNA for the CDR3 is TGCAGTGCTTCCCCTGACAGAAGAATCTCTGGCTACACCTTC.

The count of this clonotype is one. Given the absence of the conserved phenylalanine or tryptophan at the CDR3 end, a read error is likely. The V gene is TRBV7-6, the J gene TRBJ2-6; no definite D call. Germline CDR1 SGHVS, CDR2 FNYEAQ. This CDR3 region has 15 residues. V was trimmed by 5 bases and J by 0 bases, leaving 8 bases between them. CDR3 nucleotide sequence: TGTGCCAGCAGCGCCCCCTTCTCTGGGGCCAACGTCCTGACTTAC. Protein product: CASSAPFSGANVLTY.

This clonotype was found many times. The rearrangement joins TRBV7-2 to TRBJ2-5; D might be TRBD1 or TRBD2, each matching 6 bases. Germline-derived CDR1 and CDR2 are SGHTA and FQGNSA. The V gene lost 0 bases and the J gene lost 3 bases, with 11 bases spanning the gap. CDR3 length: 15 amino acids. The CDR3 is CASSLAGGGEETQYF. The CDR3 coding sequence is TGTGCCAGCAGCTTAGCAGGGGGAGGTGAAGAGACCCAGTACTTC.

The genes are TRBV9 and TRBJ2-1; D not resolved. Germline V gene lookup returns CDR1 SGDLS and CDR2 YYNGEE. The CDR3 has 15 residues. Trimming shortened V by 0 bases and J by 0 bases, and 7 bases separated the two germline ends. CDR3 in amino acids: CASSVELGSYNEQFF. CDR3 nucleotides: TGTGCCAGCAGCGTAGAACTGGGCTCCTACAATGAGCAGTTCTTC.

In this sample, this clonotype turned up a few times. CDR3 nucleotides: TGCAGTGCTAGCTTGGGGGGGACCTATGGCTACACCTTC. Amino acid sequence: CSASLGGTYGYTF. This chain joins TRBV20-1 and TRBJ1-2, with a weak D call TRBD1 (5 bases). Trimming pared 3 bases from V and 4 bases from J, leaving 12 bases between. Germline lookup yields CDR1 DFQATT and CDR2 SNEGSKA (reference sequence). The CDR3 spans 13 residues.

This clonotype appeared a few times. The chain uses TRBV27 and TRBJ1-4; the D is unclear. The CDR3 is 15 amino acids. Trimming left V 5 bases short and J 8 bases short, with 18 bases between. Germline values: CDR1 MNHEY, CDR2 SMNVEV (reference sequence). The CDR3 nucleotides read TGTGCCAGCAGTAAACGTAGGAGTTCGGACGAAAAACTGTTTTTT. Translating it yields CASSKRRSSDEKLFF.

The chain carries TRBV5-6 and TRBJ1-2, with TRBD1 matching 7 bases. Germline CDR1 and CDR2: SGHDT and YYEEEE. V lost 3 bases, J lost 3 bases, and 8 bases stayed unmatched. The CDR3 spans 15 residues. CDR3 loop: CASSSTGEVDYGYTF. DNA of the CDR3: TGTGCCAGCAGCTCCACAGGGGAAGTTGACTATGGCTACACCTTC.

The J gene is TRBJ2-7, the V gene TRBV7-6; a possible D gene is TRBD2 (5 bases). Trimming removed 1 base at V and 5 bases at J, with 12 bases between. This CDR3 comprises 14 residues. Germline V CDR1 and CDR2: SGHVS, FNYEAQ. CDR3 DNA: TGTGCCAGCAGCTTAGGTGGAGGCATGGACGAGCAGTACTTC. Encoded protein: CASSLGGGMDEQYF. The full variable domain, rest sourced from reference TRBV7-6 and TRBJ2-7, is GAGVSQSPRYKVTKRGQDVALRCDPISGHVSLYWYRQALGQGPEFLTYFNYEAQQDKSGLPNDRFSAERPEGSISTLTIQRTEQRDSAMYRCASSLGGGMDEQYFGPGTRLTVT.

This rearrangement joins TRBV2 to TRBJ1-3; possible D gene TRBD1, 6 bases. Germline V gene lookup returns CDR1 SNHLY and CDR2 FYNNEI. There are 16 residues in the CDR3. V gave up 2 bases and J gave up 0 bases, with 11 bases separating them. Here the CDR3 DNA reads TGTGCCAGCAGTGAACAGGGGCAGGCCTCTGGAAACACCATATATTTT. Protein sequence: CASSEQGQASGNTIYF.

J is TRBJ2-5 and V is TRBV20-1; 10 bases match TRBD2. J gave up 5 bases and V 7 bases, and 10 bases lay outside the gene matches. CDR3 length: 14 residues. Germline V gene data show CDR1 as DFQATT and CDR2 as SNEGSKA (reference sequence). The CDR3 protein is CSVGLAAVTETQYF. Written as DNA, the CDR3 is TGCAGTGTCGGACTAGCGGCGGTGACGGAGACCCAGTACTTC.

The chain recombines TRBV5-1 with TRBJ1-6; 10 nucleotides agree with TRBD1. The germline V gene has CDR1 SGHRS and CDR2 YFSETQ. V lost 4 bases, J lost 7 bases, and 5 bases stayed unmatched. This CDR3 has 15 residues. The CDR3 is CASSPGTGENSPLHF. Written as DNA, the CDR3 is TGCGCCAGCAGCCCAGGGACAGGGGAAAATTCACCCCTCCACTTT.

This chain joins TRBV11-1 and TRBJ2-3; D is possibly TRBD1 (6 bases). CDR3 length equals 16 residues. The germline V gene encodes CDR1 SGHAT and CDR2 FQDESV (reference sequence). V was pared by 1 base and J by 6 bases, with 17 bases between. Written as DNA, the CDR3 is TGTGCCAGCAGCTTAGAGCCCACAGGGATTCCGGATACGCAGTATTTT. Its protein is CASSLEPTGIPDTQYF.

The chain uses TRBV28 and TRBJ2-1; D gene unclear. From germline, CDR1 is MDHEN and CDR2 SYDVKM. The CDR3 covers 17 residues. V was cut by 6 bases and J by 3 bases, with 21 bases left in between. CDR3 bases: TGTGCCAGCAGGGGGAATCTTGTCTTCTCCCACTACAATGAGCAGTTCTTC. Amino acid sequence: CASRGNLVFSHYNEQFF.

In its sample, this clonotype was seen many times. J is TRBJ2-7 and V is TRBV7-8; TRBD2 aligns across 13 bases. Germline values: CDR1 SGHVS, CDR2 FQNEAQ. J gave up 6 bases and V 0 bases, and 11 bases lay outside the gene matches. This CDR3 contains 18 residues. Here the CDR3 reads CASSLARLRTSGRPEQYF. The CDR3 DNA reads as TGTGCCAGCAGCTTAGCAAGGTTAAGGACTAGCGGGAGACCCGAGCAGTACTTC.

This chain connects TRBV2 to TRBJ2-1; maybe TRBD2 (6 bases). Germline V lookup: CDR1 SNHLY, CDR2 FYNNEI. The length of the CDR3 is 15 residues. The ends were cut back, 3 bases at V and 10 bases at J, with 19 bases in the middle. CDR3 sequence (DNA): TGTGCCAGCAGTGAGGAGGGGTCCTCCTTTGACGAGCAGTTCTTC. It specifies CASSEEGSSFDEQFF.

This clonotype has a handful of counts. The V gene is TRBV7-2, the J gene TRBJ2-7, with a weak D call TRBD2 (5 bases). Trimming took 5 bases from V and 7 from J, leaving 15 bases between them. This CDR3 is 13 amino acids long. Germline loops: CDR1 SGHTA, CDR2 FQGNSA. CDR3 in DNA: TGTGCCAGCAGCCCCGGGGAAGCGAGGGAGCAGTACTTC. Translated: CASSPGEAREQYF.

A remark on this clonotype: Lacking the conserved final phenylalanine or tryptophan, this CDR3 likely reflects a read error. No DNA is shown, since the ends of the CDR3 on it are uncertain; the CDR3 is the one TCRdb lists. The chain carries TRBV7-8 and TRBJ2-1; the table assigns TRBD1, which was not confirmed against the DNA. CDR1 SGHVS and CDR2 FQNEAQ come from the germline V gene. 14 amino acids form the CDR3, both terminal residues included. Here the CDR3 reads CASSFIRGGNEQLL.

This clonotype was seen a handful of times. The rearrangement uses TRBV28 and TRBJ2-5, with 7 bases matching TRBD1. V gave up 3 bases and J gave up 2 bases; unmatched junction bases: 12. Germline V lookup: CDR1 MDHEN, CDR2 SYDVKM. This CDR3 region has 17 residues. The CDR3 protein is CASSFPDDRVEQETQYF. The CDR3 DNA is TGTGCCAGCAGTTTCCCAGACGACAGGGTGGAACAAGAGACCCAGTACTTC.

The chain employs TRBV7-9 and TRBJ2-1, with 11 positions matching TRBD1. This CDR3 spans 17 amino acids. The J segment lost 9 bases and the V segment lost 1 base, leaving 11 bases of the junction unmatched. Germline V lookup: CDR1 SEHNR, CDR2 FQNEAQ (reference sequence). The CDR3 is CASSLGLGQGGIVEQFF. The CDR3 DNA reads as TGTGCCAGCAGCTTAGGCCTGGGACAGGGGGGCATTGTTGAGCAGTTCTTC.

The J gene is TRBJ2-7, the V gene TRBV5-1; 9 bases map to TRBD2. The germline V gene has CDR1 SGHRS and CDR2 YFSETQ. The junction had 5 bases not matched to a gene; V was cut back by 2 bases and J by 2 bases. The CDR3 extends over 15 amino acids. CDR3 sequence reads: CASSLGGRATYEQYF. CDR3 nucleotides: TGCGCCAGCAGCTTAGGCGGGAGGGCCACCTACGAGCAGTACTTC.

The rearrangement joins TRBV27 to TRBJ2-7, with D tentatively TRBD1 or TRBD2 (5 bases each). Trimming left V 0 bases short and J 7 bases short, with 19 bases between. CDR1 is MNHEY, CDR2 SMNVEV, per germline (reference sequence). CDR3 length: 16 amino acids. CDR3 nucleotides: TGTGCCAGCAGTTTATCTCAAGGGACCGCGTCTTTGGAGCAGTACTTC. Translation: CASSLSQGTASLEQYF.

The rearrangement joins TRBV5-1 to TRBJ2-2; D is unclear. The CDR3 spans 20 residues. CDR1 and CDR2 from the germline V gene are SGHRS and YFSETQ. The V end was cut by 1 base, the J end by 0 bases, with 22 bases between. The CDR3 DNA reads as TGCGCCAGCAGCTTGTTTGGTTTTGCGGCGACTCCCTCGAACACCGGGGAGCTGTTTTTT. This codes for CASSLFGFAATPSNTGELFF. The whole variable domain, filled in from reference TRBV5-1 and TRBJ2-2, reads KAGVTQTPRYLIKTRGQQVTLSCSPISGHRSVSWYQQTPGQGLQFLFEYFSETQRNKGNFPGRFSGRQFSNSRSEMNVSTLELGDSALYLCASSLFGFAATPSNTGELFFGEGSRLTVL.